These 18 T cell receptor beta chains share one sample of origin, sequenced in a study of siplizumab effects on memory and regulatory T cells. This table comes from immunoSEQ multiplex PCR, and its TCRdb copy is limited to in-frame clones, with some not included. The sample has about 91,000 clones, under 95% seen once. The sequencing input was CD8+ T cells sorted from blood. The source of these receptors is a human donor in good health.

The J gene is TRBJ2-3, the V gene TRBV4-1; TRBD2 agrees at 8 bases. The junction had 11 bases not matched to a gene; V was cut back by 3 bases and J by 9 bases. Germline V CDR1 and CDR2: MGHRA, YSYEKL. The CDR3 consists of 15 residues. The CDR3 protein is CASSQSSGGPGTQYF. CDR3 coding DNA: TGCGCCAGCAGCCAGAGCAGCGGGGGCCCCGGCACGCAGTATTTT.

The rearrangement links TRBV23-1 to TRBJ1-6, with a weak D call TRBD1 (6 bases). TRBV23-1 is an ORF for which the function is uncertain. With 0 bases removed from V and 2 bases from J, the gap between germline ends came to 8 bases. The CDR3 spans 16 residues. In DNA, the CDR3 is TGCGCCAGCAGTCAATCGAAGGGGGCCTATAATTCACCCCTCCACTTT. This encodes CASSQSKGAYNSPLHF.

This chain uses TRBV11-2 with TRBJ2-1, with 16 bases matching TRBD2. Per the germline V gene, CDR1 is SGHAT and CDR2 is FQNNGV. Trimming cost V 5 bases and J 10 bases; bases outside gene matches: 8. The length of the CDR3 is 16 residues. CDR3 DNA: TGTGCCAGCAGCCACGGGACTAGCGGGGGGGCTGGGGAGCAGTTCTTC. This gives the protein CASSHGTSGGAGEQFF. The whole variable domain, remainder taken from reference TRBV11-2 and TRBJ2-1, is EAGVAQSPRYKIIEKRQSVAFWCNPISGHATLYWYQQILGQGPKLLIQFQNNGVVDDSQLPKDRFSAERLKGVDSTLKIQPAKLEDSAVYLCASSHGTSGGAGEQFFGPGTRLTVL.

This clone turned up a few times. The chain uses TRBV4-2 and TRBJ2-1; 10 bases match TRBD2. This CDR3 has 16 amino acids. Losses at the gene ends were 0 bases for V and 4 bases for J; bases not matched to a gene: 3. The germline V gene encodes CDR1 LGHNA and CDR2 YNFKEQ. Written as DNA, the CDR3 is TGTGCCAGCAGCCAAGAATCTAGCGGGAGTTACAATGAGCAGTTCTTC. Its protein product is CASSQESSGSYNEQFF.

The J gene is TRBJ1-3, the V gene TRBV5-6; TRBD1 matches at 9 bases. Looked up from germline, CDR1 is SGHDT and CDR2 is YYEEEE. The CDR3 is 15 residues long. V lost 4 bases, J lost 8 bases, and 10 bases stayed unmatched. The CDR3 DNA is TGTGCCAGCAGCCCCGGACAGGGGATCGTGGACACCATATATTTT. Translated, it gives CASSPGQGIVDTIYF.

CDR3 coding DNA: TGTGCCAGCAGCCTTCGCGGACGGCTGAACACTGAAGCTTTCTTT. Translated, it gives CASSLRGRLNTEAFF. The chain combines TRBV28 with TRBJ1-1; D unresolved. Trimming took 6 bases from V and 0 from J, leaving 14 bases between them. CDR3 size: 15 residues. Germline CDR1 is MDHEN and CDR2 is SYDVKM.

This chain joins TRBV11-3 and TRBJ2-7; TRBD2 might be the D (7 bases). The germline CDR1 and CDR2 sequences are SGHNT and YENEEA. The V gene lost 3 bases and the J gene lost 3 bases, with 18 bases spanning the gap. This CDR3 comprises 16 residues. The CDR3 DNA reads TGTGCCAGCAGCTTGAGGGGGGGGAACAGAAACTACGAGCAGTACTTC. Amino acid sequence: CASSLRGGNRNYEQYF.

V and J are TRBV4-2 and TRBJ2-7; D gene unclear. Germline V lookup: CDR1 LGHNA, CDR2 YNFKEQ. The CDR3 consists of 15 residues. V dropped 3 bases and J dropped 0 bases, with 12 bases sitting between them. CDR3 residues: CASSQSLASSYEQYF. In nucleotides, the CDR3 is TGTGCCAGCAGCCAGTCCTTGGCTAGCTCCTACGAGCAGTACTTC.

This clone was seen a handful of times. The CDR3 reads CASNTGTGELFF. The CDR3 DNA sequence: TGTGCCAGCAATACAGGGACCGGGGAGCTGTTTTTT. The chain couples TRBV2 to TRBJ2-2; D is perhaps TRBD1 (6 bases). V gave up 7 bases and J gave up 5 bases, with 8 bases separating them. The CDR3 length is 12 residues. CDR1 and CDR2 from the germline V gene are SNHLY and FYNNEI.

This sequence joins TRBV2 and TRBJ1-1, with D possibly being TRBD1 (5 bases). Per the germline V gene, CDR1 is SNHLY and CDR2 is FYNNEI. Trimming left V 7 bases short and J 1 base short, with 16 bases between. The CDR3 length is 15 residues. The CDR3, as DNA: TGTGCCAGCACCAGTGGGGCACACCCGAACACTGAAGCTTTCTTT. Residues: CASTSGAHPNTEAFF.

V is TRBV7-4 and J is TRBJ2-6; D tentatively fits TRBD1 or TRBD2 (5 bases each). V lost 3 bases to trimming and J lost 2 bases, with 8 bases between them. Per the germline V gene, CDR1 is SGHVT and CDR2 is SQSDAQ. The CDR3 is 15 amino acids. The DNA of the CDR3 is TGTGCCAGCAGCTTTCGGGGCCCTGGGGCCAACGTCCTGACTTTC. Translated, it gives CASSFRGPGANVLTF.

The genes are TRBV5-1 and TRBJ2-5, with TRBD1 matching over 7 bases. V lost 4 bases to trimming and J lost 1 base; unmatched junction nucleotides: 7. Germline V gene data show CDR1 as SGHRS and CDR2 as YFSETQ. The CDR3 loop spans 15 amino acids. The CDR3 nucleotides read TGCGCCAGCAGCCGAGACAGGGACCTCCAAGAGACCCAGTACTTC. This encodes CASSRDRDLQETQYF.

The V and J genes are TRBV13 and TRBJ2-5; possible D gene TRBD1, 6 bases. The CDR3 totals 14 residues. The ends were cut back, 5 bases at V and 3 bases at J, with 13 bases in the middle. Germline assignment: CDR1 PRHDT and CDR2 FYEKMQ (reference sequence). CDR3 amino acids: CASSPTGYKETQYF. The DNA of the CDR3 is TGTGCCAGCAGCCCGACAGGTTACAAAGAGACCCAGTACTTC.

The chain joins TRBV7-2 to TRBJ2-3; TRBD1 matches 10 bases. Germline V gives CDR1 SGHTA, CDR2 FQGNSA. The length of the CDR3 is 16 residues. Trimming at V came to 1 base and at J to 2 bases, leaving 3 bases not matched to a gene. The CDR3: CASSLEGQGSTDTQYF. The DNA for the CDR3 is TGTGCCAGCAGCTTAGAGGGACAGGGGTCCACAGATACGCAGTATTTT.

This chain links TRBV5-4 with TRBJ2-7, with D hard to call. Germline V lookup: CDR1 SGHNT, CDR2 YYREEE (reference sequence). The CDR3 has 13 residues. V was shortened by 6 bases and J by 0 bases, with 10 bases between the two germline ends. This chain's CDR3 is CASNNMGSYEQYF. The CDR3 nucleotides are TGTGCCAGCAACAACATGGGCTCCTACGAGCAGTACTTC.

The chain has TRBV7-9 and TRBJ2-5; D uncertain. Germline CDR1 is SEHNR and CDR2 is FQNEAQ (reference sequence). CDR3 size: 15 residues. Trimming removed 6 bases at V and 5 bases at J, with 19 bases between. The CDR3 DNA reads TGTGCCAGCAGAAAAGAGGCAGGCAGGCTGGAGACCCAGTACTTC. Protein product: CASRKEAGRLETQYF.

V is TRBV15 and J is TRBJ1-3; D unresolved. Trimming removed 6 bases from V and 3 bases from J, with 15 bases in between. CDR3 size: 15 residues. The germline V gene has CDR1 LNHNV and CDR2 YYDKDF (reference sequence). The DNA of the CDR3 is TGTGCCACCAGTCCAAGTGCCGCTCTTGGAAACACCATATATTTT. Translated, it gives CATSPSAALGNTIYF.

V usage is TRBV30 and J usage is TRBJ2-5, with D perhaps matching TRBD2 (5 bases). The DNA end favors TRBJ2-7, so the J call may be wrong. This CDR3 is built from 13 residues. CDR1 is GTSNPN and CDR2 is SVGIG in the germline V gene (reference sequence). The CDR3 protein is CAWEGLLPYEQYF. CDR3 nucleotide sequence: TGTGCCTGGGAAGGACTGTTACCCTACGAGCAGTACTTC.